Listed here are 3 T cell receptor beta chains from one sample, sequenced in a study of cytomegalovirus exposure and HLA in healthy donors. PCR was performed using 60 Vbeta and 13 Jbeta primers. Assay used: immunoSEQ multiplex PCR; TCRdb lists only in-frame clones, some missing. The table has some 180,000 clones, roughly 74% seen once. The sample was PBMCs. These receptors were taken from a female donor in good health and CMV-seronegative.

This clone showed up just a few times. The chain joins TRBV11-1 to TRBJ2-7; TRBD2 matches at 7 bases. This CDR3 comprises 16 residues. Per germline, CDR1 SGHAT and CDR2 FQDESV (reference sequence). V dropped 4 bases and J dropped 2; count of bases not matched to a gene: 11. CDR3 bases: TGTGCCAGCAGCTCCCGGGGAGGGGCGGCGACCTACGAGCAGTACTTC. Translation gives CASSSRGGAATYEQYF.

The sample holds a few counts of this clone. The chain employs TRBV9 and TRBJ2-7, with TRBD1 as a possible D gene (5 bases). The V end lost 2 bases, the J end lost 8 bases, and 17 bases lay between the germline ends. Germline CDR1 reads SGDLS; CDR2 reads YYNGEE. This CDR3 has 14 amino acids. CDR3 sequence (DNA): TGTGCCAGCAGCGTGGGGCTGGAAACTACGAAGCAGTACTTC. Amino acid sequence: CASSVGLETTKQYF.

This clone was detected only a few times. This CDR3 is CASSETSGSLGELFF. In nucleotides, the CDR3 is TGTGCCAGCAGTGAGACTAGCGGGAGTTTAGGGGAGCTGTTTTTT. This chain uses TRBV6-6 with TRBJ2-2; 12 bases fit TRBD2. Germline CDR1 reads MNHNY; CDR2 reads SVGAGI (reference sequence). After removal of 5 bases from V and 8 bases from J, the junction contained 6 bases not matched to a gene. The CDR3 spans 15 residues.